These T cell receptor beta chains were read from a single sample in a study of long-term antiretroviral therapy in people with HIV. Using immunoSEQ multiplex PCR, the repertoire was profiled, and TCRdb retains in-frame clones only, with some absent. The data contain more than 25,000 clones, about 90% of them singletons. Sequenced material: unsorted PBMCs, taken 2 years after starting antiretroviral therapy. The source is a man aged 50 or older with HIV. Both conserved end residues are part of each CDR3. Each record gives: clone size, J gene, V gene, D gene, CDR3 protein, CDR3 DNA. The D gene is left open where the match is weak. Clone sizes are given selectively: once, few, many, or a class where the clone is expanded.

- | TRBJ1-1 | TRBV28 | - | CASNEPLSEAFF | TGTGCCAGTAATGAGCCCCTTTCCGAAGCTTTCTTT
- | TRBJ2-7 | TRBV29-1 | TRBD1 | CSVTGQGTSYEQYF | TGCAGCGTGACCGGACAGGGGACCTCCTACGAGCAGTACTTC
- | TRBJ2-1 | TRBV4-1 | - | CASSQVSQPYNEQFF | TGCGCCAGCAGCCAAGTTTCACAACCATACAATGAGCAGTTCTTC
- | TRBJ1-1 | TRBV11-2 | - | CASSLDGYRGRDTEAFF | TGTGCCAGCAGCTTAGATGGCTATCGGGGCCGGGACACTGAAGCTTTCTTT
- | TRBJ1-5 | TRBV10-3 | - | CAISEGRFSNQPQHF | TGTGCCATCAGTGAGGGACGGTTTAGCAATCAGCCCCAGCATTTT
- | TRBJ2-7 | TRBV9 | TRBD1 | CASSVAGTGGSYEQYF | TGTGCCAGCAGCGTAGCAGGGACAGGGGGTTCCTACGAGCAGTACTTC
- | TRBJ2-3 | TRBV7-9 | - | CASRPLEGDTQYF | TGTGCCAGCAGGCCACTGGAGGGAGATACGCAGTATTTT
- | TRBJ2-1 | TRBV5-5 | TRBD1 | CASSLTGGIRNEQFF | TGTGCCAGCAGCTTGACAGGGGGCATAAGGAATGAGCAGTTCTTC
- | TRBJ2-3 | TRBV19 | TRBD1 | CASSIRTGGPDTQYF | TGTGCCAGTAGTATTCGGACAGGGGGCCCAGATACGCAGTATTTT
- | TRBJ1-4 | TRBV28 | - | CASSFGQATNEKLFF | TGTGCCAGCAGTTTCGGGCAGGCAACTAATGAAAAACTGTTTTTT
- | TRBJ1-2 | TRBV11-2 | - | CASSLIEQGSSYTF | TGTGCCAGCAGCTTGATCGAACAGGGTTCAAGCTACACCTTC
- | TRBJ2-7 | TRBV27 | TRBD1 | CASSLWAGGYEQYF | TGTGCCAGCAGTTTATGGGCAGGGGGCTACGAGCAGTACTTC
- | TRBJ2-7 | TRBV4-3 | - | CASSHLSDRYEQYF | TGCGCCAGCAGCCACCTAAGTGACCGGTACGAGCAGTACTTC
- | TRBJ2-7 | TRBV6-5 | - | CASSRPITYEQYF | TGTGCCAGCAGCAGACCTATAACCTACGAGCAGTACTTC
- | TRBJ2-7 | TRBV28 | TRBD1 | CASLARGPFYEQYF | TGTGCCAGTCTAGCAAGGGGGCCTTTCTACGAGCAGTACTTC
- | TRBJ2-1 | TRBV18 | - | CASSPGLSGSGYNEQFF | TGTGCCAGCTCACCCGGACTATCAGGGTCTGGGTACAATGAGCAGTTCTTC
- | TRBJ2-7 | TRBV11-2 | - | CASSNRDNYEQYF | TGTGCCAGCAGCAACCGGGACAACTACGAGCAGTACTTC
- | TRBJ1-1 | TRBV2 | - | CASSDRVWAEAFF | TGTGCCAGCAGTGACAGGGTTTGGGCTGAAGCTTTCTTT
- | TRBJ2-2 | TRBV7-9 | TRBD1 | CASSLIGGALFF | TGTGCCAGCAGCTTGATAGGGGGCGCGCTGTTTTTT
- | TRBJ1-2 | TRBV2 | TRBD1 | CASSDRQGGNYGYTF | TGTGCCAGCAGTGATCGACAGGGGGGGAACTATGGCTACACCTTC
- | TRBJ2-3 | TRBV18 | - | CASSQDSTDTQYF | TGTGCCAGCTCACAGGACAGCACAGATACGCAGTATTTT
- | TRBJ2-6 | TRBV10-3 | - | CAISPDWGPESSGANVLTF | TGTGCCATCAGTCCCGACTGGGGGCCAGAAAGCTCTGGGGCCAACGTCCTGACTTTC
- | TRBJ2-1 | TRBV5-1 | - | CASSLPRDNSYNEQFF | TGCGCCAGCAGTCTCCCTAGGGACAACTCCTACAATGAGCAGTTCTTC
- | TRBJ2-2 | TRBV5-1 | TRBD2 | CASGSSGGMNTGELFF | TGCGCCAGCGGGTCTAGCGGGGGAATGAACACCGGGGAGCTGTTTTTT
- | TRBJ1-5 | TRBV28 | - | CASSLTGDGSNQPQHF | TGTGCCAGCAGCCTCACCGGGGACGGGAGCAATCAGCCCCAGCATTTT
- | TRBJ1-6 | TRBV28 | - | CATMLRDRVDF | TGTGCCACGATGTTGAGAGATCGGGTGGACTTT
- | TRBJ2-1 | TRBV7-2 | - | CASSLGAGEGEQFF | TGTGCCAGCAGCTTAGGGGCAGGGGAGGGTGAGCAGTTCTTC
- | TRBJ2-1 | TRBV20-1 | - | CSALLANEQFF | TGCAGTGCTCTTCTAGCAAATGAGCAGTTCTTC
- | TRBJ2-1 | TRBV12-5 | - | CASGSPWDEQFF | TGTGCTAGTGGTTCCCCCTGGGATGAGCAGTTCTTC
- | TRBJ2-1 | TRBV27 | TRBD1 | CASRQGTSFGNEQFF | TGTGCCAGTAGACAGGGGACCTCTTTTGGCAATGAGCAGTTCTTC
- | TRBJ1-4 | TRBV5-4 | - | CASSQGPPLNEKLFF | TGTGCCAGCAGCCAGGGGCCGCCCCTTAATGAAAAACTGTTTTTT
- | TRBJ1-5 | TRBV7-2 | - | CASSLGGSQPQHF | TGTGCCAGCAGCTTGGGAGGGTCTCAGCCCCAGCATTTT
- | TRBJ2-3 | TRBV30 | - | CAWSPGGRTDTQYF | TGTGCCTGGAGTCCCGGGGGGCGGACAGATACGCAGTATTTT
- | TRBJ1-1 | TRBV27 | TRBD1 | CASSFHRQGMNTEAFF | TGTGCCAGCAGTTTTCATAGACAGGGAATGAACACTGAAGCTTTCTTT
- | TRBJ1-4 | TRBV10-3 | - | CAISFDRFNEKLFF | TGTGCCATCAGTTTCGACAGGTTTAATGAAAAACTGTTTTTT
- | TRBJ2-7 | TRBV28 | - | CASNYVAGAYEQYF | TGTGCCAGCAACTATGTGGCAGGGGCGTACGAGCAGTACTTC
- | TRBJ1-1 | TRBV6-1 | - | CASSDLYGTEAFF | TGTGCCAGCAGTGATCTTTATGGCACTGAAGCTTTCTTT
- | TRBJ2-1 | TRBV5-1 | - | CASSFMPNNEQFF | TGCGCCAGCAGCTTTATGCCAAACAATGAGCAGTTCTTC
- | TRBJ2-3 | TRBV7-7 | - | CASSLEQNTDTQYF | TGTGCTAGCAGCTTAGAACAGAACACAGATACGCAGTATTTT
- | TRBJ2-1 | TRBV7-6 | - | CASSLGYGSGNEQFF | TGTGCCAGCAGCTTAGGTTACGGGTCGGGCAATGAGCAGTTCTTC
- | TRBJ1-4 | TRBV6-1 | - | CASSEGLLRAIEKLFF | TGTGCCAGCAGTGAAGGTCTTCTAAGGGCGATTGAAAAACTGTTTTTT
once | TRBJ2-7 | TRBV6-6 | - | CASNGGGGSYEQYF | TGTGCCAGCAATGGGGGGGGCGGGAGCTACGAGCAGTACTTC